One T cell receptor (beta chain) is described in this entry. Its antigen is not identified. The data derive from a study of cytomegalovirus exposure and HLA in healthy donors. Looked up from germline, CDR1 is MDHEN and CDR2 is SYDVKM. The CDR3 is 13 residues long. With 6 bases removed from V and 12 bases from J, the gap between germline ends came to 20 bases. PCR employed 60 Vbeta and 13 Jbeta primers. Generated by immunoSEQ multiplex PCR, the TCRdb table keeps only in-frame clones and is missing some. The profile shows roughly 150,000 clones, roughly 79% of them singletons. The study, taken as a whole, reports: With further analysis later on, most CMV-associated TCR beta chains appeared HLA-restricted.

The TCR was taken from a woman aged 40 to 49 in good health and CMV-seronegative. Material: PBMCs. The rearrangement uses TRBV28 and TRBJ1-1; D uncertain. The CDR3 coding sequence is TGTGCCAGCAGACCCACAGCGGCCCCTGGGACTTTCTTT. Protein sequence: CASRPTAAPGTFF.